The entry below gives a single TCR beta chain sequence along with its context. Per germline, CDR1 ENHRY and CDR2 SYGVKD. Trimming pared 5 bases from V and 4 bases from J, leaving 14 bases between. The CDR3 is 14 residues long. This entry belongs to a study of cytomegalovirus exposure and HLA in healthy donors. 13 Jbeta primers and 60 Vbeta primers were used for the PCR. The data were produced by immunoSEQ multiplex PCR, yet TCRdb's version contains in-frame clones alone and is incomplete. The data show roughly 200,000 clones, 70% seen once. J is TRBJ2-5 and V is TRBV10-3; TRBD2 might be the D (6 bases). The sequenced sample was PBMCs. This clonotype originated in a man aged 35-49 years in good health and CMV-seropositive. The CDR3 protein is CAISQGLPVETQYF. CDR3 sequence (DNA): TGTGCCATCAGTCAGGGACTGCCTGTAGAGACCCAGTACTTC.